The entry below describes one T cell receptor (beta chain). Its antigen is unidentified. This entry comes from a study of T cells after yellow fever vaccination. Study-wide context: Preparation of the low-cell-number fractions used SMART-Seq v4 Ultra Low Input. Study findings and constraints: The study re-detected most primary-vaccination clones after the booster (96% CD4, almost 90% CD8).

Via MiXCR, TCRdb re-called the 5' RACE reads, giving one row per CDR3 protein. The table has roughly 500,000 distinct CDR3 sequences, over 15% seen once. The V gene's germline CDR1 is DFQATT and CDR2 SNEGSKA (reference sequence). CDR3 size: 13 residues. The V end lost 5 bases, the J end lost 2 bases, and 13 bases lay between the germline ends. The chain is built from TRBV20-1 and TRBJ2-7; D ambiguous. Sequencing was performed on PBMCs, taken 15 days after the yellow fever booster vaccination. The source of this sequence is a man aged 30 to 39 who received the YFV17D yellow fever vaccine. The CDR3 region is CSAYFEPAYEQYF. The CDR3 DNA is TGCAGTGCTTATTTCGAGCCTGCCTACGAGCAGTACTTC.